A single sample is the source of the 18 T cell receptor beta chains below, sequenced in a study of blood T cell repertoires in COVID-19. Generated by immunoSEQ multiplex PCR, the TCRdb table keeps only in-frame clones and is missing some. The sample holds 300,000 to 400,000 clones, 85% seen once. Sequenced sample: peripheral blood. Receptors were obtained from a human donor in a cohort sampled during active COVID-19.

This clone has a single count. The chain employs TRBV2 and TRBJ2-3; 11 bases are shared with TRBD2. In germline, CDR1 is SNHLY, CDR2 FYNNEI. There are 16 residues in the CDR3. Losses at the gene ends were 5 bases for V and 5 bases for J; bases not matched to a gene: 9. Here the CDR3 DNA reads TGTGCCAGCAGTCCACTAGCGGGGGCTTTCCAAGATACGCAGTATTTT. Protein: CASSPLAGAFQDTQYF.

The CDR3 DNA sequence: TGTGCCAGTTTTAGCGGGGGGGCCGGTAGCGATGAGCAGTTCTTC. Residues: CASFSGGAGSDEQFF. The chain uses TRBV19 and TRBJ2-1; 11 bases are shared with TRBD2. The trim removed 8 bases at V and 8 bases at J, leaving 11 bases unmatched. Per germline, CDR1 LNHDA and CDR2 SQIVND (reference sequence). The CDR3 is made up of 15 amino acids.

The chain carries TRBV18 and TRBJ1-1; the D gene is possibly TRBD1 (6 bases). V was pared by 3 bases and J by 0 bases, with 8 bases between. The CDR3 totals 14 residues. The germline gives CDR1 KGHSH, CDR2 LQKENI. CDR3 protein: CASSPTGLNTEAFF. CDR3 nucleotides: TGTGCCAGCTCACCCACAGGGTTGAACACTGAAGCTTTCTTT.

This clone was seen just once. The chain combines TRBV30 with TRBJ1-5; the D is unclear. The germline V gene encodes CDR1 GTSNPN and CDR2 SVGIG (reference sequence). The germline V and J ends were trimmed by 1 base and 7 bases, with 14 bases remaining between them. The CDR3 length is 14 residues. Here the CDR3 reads CAWSAEVGSQPQHF. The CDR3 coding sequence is TGTGCCTGGAGTGCCGAGGTGGGGAGCCAGCCCCAGCATTTT.

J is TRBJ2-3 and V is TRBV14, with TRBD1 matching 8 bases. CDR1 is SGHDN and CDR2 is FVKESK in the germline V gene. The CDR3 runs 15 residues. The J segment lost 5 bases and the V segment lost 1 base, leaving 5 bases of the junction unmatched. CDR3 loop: CASSQAGQGIDTQYF. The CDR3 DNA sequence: TGTGCCAGCAGCCAAGCCGGACAGGGCATAGATACGCAGTATTTT. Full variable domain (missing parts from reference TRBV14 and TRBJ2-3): EAGVTQFPSHSVIEKGQTVTLRCDPISGHDNLYWYRRVMGKEIKFLLHFVKESKQDESGMPNNRFLAERTGGTYSTLKVQPAELEDSGVYFCASSQAGQGIDTQYFGPGTRLTVL.

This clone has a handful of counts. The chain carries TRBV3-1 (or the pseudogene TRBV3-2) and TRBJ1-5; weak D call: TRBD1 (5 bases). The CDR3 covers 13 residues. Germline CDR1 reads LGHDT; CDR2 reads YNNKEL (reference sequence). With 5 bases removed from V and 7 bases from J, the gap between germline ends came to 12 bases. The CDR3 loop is CASSLGLGQPQHF. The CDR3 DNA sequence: TGTGCCAGCAGCTTGGGGCTGGGCCAGCCCCAGCATTTT.

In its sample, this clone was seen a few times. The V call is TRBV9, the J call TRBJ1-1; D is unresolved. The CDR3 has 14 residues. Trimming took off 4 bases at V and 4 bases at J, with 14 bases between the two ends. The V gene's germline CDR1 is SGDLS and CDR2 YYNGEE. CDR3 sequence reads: CASSPSEWATEAFF. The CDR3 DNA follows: TGTGCCAGCAGCCCCTCAGAATGGGCCACTGAAGCTTTCTTT.

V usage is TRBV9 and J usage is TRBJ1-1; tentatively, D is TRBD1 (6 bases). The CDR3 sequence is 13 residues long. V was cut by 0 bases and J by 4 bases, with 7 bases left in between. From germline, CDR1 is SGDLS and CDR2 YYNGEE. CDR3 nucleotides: TGTGCCAGCAGCGTAGGGGGGCTCACTGAAGCTTTCTTT. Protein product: CASSVGGLTEAFF. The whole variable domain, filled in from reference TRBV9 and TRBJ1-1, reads DSGVTQTPKHLITATGQRVTLRCSPRSGDLSVYWYQQSLDQGLQFLIQYYNGEERAKGNILERFSAQQFPDLHSELNLSSLELGDSALYFCASSVGGLTEAFFGQGTRLTVV.

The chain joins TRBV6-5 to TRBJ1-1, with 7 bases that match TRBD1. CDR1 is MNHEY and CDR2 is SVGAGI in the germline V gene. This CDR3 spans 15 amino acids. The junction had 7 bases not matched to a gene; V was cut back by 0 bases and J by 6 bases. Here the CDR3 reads CASSYSSRGDAEAFF. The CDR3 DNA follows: TGTGCCAGCAGTTACTCTTCCAGGGGGGACGCTGAAGCTTTCTTT.

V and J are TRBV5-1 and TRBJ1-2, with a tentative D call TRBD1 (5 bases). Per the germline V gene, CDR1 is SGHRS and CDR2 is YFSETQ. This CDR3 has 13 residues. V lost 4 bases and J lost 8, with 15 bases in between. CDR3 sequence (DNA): TGCGCCAGCAGCCCTGACAGCTTGCGGGGCTACACCTTC. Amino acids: CASSPDSLRGYTF.

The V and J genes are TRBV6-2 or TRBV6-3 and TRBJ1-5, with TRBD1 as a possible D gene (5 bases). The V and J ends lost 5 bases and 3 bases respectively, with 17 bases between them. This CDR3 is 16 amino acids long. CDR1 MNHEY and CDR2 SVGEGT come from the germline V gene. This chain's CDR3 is CASSPTSQGPNQPQHF. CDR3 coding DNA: TGTGCCAGCAGTCCCACTTCGCAGGGCCCCAATCAGCCCCAGCATTTT.

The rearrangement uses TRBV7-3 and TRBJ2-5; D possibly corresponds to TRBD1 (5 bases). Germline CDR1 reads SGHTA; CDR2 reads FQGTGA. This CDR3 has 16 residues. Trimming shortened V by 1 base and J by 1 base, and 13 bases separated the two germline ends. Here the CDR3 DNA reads TGTGCCAGCAGCTTAAGAGGTGGACACTCCCAAGAGACCCAGTACTTC. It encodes CASSLRGGHSQETQYF.

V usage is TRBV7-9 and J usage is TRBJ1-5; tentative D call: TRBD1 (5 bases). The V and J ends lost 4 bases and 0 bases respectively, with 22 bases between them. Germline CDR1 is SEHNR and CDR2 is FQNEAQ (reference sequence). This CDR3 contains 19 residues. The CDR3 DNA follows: TGTGCCAGCAGCTGGGGGGGAGAGGGCGAAACGGATAGCAATCAGCCCCAGCATTTT. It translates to CASSWGGEGETDSNQPQHF.

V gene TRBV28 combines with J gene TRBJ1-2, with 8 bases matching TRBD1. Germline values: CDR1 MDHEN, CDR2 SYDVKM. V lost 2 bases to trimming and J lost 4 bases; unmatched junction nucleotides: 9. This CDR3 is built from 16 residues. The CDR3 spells CASSLGSGQGTYGYTF. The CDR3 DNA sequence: TGTGCCAGCAGTTTAGGGAGCGGACAGGGAACCTATGGCTACACCTTC.

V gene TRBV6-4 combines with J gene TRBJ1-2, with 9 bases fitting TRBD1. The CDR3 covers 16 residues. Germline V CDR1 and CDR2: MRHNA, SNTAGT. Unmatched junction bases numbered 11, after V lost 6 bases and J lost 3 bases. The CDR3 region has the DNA TGTGCCAGCAGCCGCAGTGGGGACAGGGATTACTATGGCTACACCTTC. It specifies CASSRSGDRDYYGYTF.

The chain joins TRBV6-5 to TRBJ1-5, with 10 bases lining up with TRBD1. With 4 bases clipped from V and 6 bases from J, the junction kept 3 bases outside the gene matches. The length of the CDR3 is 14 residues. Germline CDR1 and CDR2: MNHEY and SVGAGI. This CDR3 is CASSSGQGSQPQHF. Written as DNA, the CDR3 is TGTGCCAGCAGTTCGGGACAGGGGAGTCAGCCCCAGCATTTT.

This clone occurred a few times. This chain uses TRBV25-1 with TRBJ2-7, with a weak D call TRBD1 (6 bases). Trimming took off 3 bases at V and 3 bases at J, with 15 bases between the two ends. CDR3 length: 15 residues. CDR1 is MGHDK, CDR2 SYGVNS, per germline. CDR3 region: CASSDRQDRHYEQYF. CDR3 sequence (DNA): TGTGCCAGCAGTGACCGACAGGACAGACACTACGAGCAGTACTTC.

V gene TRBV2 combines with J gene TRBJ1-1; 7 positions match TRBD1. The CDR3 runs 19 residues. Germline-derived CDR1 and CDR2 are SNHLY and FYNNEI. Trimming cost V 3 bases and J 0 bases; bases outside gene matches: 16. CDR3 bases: TGTGCCAGCAGTGAGGAGGGGGCGAAGGAGGACCCATTGAACACTGAAGCTTTCTTT. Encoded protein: CASSEEGAKEDPLNTEAFF.